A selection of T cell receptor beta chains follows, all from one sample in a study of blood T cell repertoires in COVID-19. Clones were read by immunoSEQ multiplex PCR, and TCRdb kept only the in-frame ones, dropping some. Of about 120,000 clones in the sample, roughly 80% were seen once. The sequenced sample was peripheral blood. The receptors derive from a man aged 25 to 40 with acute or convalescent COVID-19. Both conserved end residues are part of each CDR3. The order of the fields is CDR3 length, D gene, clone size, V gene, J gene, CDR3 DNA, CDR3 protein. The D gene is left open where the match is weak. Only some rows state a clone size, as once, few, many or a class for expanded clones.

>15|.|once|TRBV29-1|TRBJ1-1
TGCAGCGTTGTGTTGTTCGGGACATTGAACACTGAAGCTTTCTTT
CSVVLFGTLNTEAFF
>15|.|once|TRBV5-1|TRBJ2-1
TGCGCCAGCAGCTCTCACAGGGATAACTACAATGAGCAGTTCTTC
CASSSHRDNYNEQFF
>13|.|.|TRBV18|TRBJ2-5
TGTGCCAGCTCACCATCTAGCACCCAGACCCAGTACTTC
CASSPSSTQTQYF
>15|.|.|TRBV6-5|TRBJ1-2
TGTGCCAGCAGTTACTCGGAGGGAACAATCTATGGCTACACCTTC
CASSYSEGTIYGYTF
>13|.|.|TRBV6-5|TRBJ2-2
TGTGCCAGCAATAATCTAGCCCCGGGGGAGCTGTTTTTT
CASNNLAPGELFF
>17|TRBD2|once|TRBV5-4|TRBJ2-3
TGTGCCAGCGCTAGGGGTGCGGGGGGGCGAAACACAGATACGCAGTATTTT
CASARGAGGRNTDTQYF
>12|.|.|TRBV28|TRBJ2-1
TGTGCCAGCAGTAGCGCCGGGAATGAGCAGTTCTTC
CASSSAGNEQFF
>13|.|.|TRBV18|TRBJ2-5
TGTGCCAGCTCACCACCGAACGAGGAGACCCAGTACTTC
CASSPPNEETQYF
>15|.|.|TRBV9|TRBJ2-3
TGTGCCAGCAGCCCGGCTAGGTCGGAAGTGGATACGCAGTATTTT
CASSPARSEVDTQYF
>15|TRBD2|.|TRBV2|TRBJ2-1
TGTGCCAGCAGTGAAGATGGGACTATCAACAATGAGCAGTTCTTC
CASSEDGTINNEQFF
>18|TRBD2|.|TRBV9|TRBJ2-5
TGTGCCAGCAGCGTCCCCCGCCTAGCGGGAAAAGGTAGAGAGACCCAGTACTTC
CASSVPRLAGKGRETQYF
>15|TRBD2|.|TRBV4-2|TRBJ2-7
TGTGCCAGCAGCCAAGGAGCGGGGGCGAGCTACGAGCAGTACTTC
CASSQGAGASYEQYF
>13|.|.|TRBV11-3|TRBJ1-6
TGTGCCAGCAGCGTCGGGTCGAATTCACCCCTCCACTTT
CASSVGSNSPLHF
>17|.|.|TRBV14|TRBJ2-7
TGTGCCAGCAGCCTTTTGGGGTGGCAGGGAAAAAGCTACGAGCAGTACTTC
CASSLLGWQGKSYEQYF
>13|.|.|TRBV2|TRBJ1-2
TGTGCCAGCGTTGGGGGCAGTGGCTATGGCTACACCTTC
CASVGGSGYGYTF
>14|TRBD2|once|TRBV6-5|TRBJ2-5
TGTGCCAGCAGCTGGACTAGCGATTTAGAGACCCAGTACTTC
CASSWTSDLETQYF